The 14 T cell receptor beta chains below all came from one sample that was sequenced in a study of Ad26.COV2.S vaccination and SARS-CoV-2 variants. Stated treatment: around 19 received Ad26.COV2.S at low or high dose, single or two shots; roughly five received placebo; per-sample allocation not given. Sampling was performed 63 days after the first vaccine or placebo injection. Some clones are missing from TCRdb's copy, which holds only in-frame ones; the method was immunoSEQ multiplex PCR. This table holds about 480,000 clones, approximately 90% found once. The material sequenced was peripheral blood, taken in a trial of Ad26.COV2.S vaccine versus placebo. These receptor sequences come from a person between 18 and 59 years old who received the Ad26.COV2.S COVID-19 vaccine or a placebo.

This rearrangement joins TRBV13 to TRBJ2-7, with a tentative D call TRBD1 (6 bases). The V gene's germline CDR1 is PRHDT and CDR2 FYEKMQ (reference sequence). The CDR3 is made up of 18 amino acids. The V gene lost 4 bases and the J gene lost 0 bases, with 22 bases spanning the gap. This CDR3 is CASSSALRADSSSYEQYF. The CDR3 nucleotides are TGTGCCAGCAGCTCAGCTCTTCGGGCGGACAGTAGCTCCTACGAGCAGTACTTC.

The gene calls are TRBV24-1 and TRBJ2-3, with D unresolved. V lost 5 bases to trimming and J lost 6 bases, with 14 bases between them. The germline V gene has CDR1 KGHDR and CDR2 SFDVKD. The CDR3 consists of 14 residues. Written as DNA, the CDR3 is TGTGCCACCAGTGCCACTCTAAGGGCCGATACGCAGTATTTT. Its translation: CATSATLRADTQYF.

This chain uses TRBV20-1 with TRBJ2-5; no reliable D call. Trimming stripped 3 bases from V and 4 bases from J, with 9 bases between. Germline CDR1 is DFQATT and CDR2 is SNEGSKA (reference sequence). There are 12 residues in the CDR3. The CDR3 loop reads CSASKVGETQYF. The CDR3, as DNA: TGCAGTGCTAGTAAAGTGGGAGAGACCCAGTACTTC.

This chain links TRBV7-2 with TRBJ1-1; 7 bases agree with TRBD1. The CDR3 runs 19 residues. V shed 2 bases and J 0 bases; nucleotides not matched to a gene: 15. Germline loops: CDR1 SGHTA, CDR2 FQGNSA. CDR3 sequence: CASSLRWGQTILMNTEAFF. The CDR3 bases are TGTGCCAGCAGCTTACGGTGGGGACAGACTATCCTTATGAACACTGAAGCTTTCTTT.

A single count supports this clone. CDR3 DNA: TGTGCCAGTAGTCGGGATCATTCTGACTATGGCTACACCTTC. Translation: CASSRDHSDYGYTF. The rearrangement links TRBV19 to TRBJ1-2; D gene ambiguous. The CDR3 is 14 residues long. V lost 5 bases to trimming and J lost 3 bases, with 13 bases between them. In germline, CDR1 is LNHDA, CDR2 SQIVND (reference sequence).

This CDR3 is CASSLELAGDDEQFF. In nucleotides, the CDR3 is TGCGCCAGCAGCTTGGAGCTAGCGGGAGATGACGAGCAGTTCTTC. The chain recombines TRBV5-1 with TRBJ2-1; 10 bases are shared with TRBD2. The ends lost 0 bases at V and 10 bases at J; junction bases unmatched: 7. The CDR3 contains 15 residues. Germline loops: CDR1 SGHRS, CDR2 YFSETQ.

This sequence joins TRBV21-1 and TRBJ2-4. TRBV21-1 is reported as a pseudogene. The CDR3 covers 11 residues. The CDR3 region has the DNA TGTGCCAGCGTGGGCAAAAACATTCAGTACTTC. Encoded protein: CASVGKNIQYF.

V gene TRBV27 combines with J gene TRBJ2-6; D might be TRBD1 (6 bases). CDR1 and CDR2 (germline): MNHEY, SMNVEV (reference sequence). Trimming took 4 bases from V and 6 from J, leaving 25 bases between them. This CDR3 spans 19 amino acids. The CDR3 DNA is TGTGCCAGCAGTTCCCTCACAGGGATCGGGGCTCTGATGGCCAACGTCCTGACTTTC. This translates into CASSSLTGIGALMANVLTF.

The chain is built from TRBV10-3 and TRBJ1-1; perhaps TRBD1 as D (5 bases). Germline V CDR1 and CDR2: ENHRY, SYGVKD. V lost 7 bases and J lost 4, with 16 bases in between. This CDR3 contains 14 residues. CDR3 bases: TGTGCCATCACCGAGGAGGTGGGGCTCACTGAAGCTTTCTTT. As protein: CAITEEVGLTEAFF.

The rearrangement links TRBV5-4 to TRBJ2-7; D is perhaps TRBD2 (6 bases). V was cut by 4 bases and J by 3 bases, with 14 bases left in between. The CDR3 length is 14 residues. Germline V CDR1 and CDR2: SGHNT, YYREEE (reference sequence). The CDR3 DNA sequence: TGTGCCAGCAGCATTTTCGGGCGGGACTACGAGCAGTACTTC. Translation gives CASSIFGRDYEQYF. Using reference TRBV5-4 and TRBJ2-7 for the parts outside the CDR3, the full variable domain is ETGVTQSPTHLIKTRGQQVTLRCSSQSGHNTVSWYQQALGQGPQFIFQYYREEENGRGNFPPRFSGLQFPNYSSELNVNALELDDSALYLCASSIFGRDYEQYFGPGTRLTVT.

The CDR3 region has the DNA TGTGCCAGCAGTTACTATGCAACTAATGAAAAACTGTTTTTT. Protein product: CASSYYATNEKLFF. The chain carries TRBV6-6 and TRBJ1-4; D call uncertain. Germline assignment: CDR1 MNHNY and CDR2 SVGAGI (reference sequence). This CDR3 has 14 amino acids. Trimming cost V 1 base and J 0 bases, with 3 bases left between them.

The chain recombines TRBV19 with TRBJ1-4, with TRBD1 matching 8 bases. Germline lookup yields CDR1 LNHDA and CDR2 SQIVND (reference sequence). Germline trimming cut 6 bases from V and 5 bases from J; bases unmatched to any gene: 5. The CDR3 is made up of 14 amino acids. CDR3 nucleotides: TGTGCCAGTAGACAACAGGGGGGAAATGAAAAACTGTTTTTT. Its translation: CASRQQGGNEKLFF.

This clone was seen once. The J gene is TRBJ1-6, the V gene TRBV28; 7 nucleotides align to TRBD1. J lost 10 bases, V lost 6 bases, and 6 bases had no gene match. This CDR3 region has 13 residues. The germline gives CDR1 MDHEN, CDR2 SYDVKM. The CDR3 reads CASRRQGTSPLHF. CDR3 DNA sequence: TGTGCCAGCAGGCGACAGGGAACCTCACCCCTCCACTTT.

This clone was counted only a few times. The rearrangement links TRBV2 to TRBJ2-7; D might be TRBD1 (5 bases). This CDR3 is built from 15 residues. Between the trimmed V and J ends, which lost 4 bases and 1 base, there was a span of 14 bases. CDR1 and CDR2 from the germline V gene are SNHLY and FYNNEI. This chain's CDR3 is CASSATQGFSYEQYF. The CDR3, as DNA: TGTGCCAGCAGTGCTACGCAGGGTTTTTCCTACGAGCAGTACTTC. Drawing the rest from reference TRBV2 and TRBJ2-7, the complete variable domain is EPEVTQTPSHQVTQMGQEVILRCVPISNHLYFYWYRQILGQKVEFLVSFYNNEISEKSEIFDDQFSVERPDGSNFTLKIRSTKLEDSAMYFCASSATQGFSYEQYFGPGTRLTVT.